The T cell receptor (beta chain) described here comes from a study of blood T cell repertoires in COVID-19. Clones were sequenced by immunoSEQ multiplex PCR, and TCRdb holds only the in-frame ones, with some missing. The sample includes approximately 200,000 clones, roughly 84% of them seen just once. The CDR3 has 16 amino acids. With V trimmed by 7 bases and J by 0 bases, 9 bases remained unmatched. Germline CDR1 reads SNHLY; CDR2 reads FYNNEI. The chain combines TRBV2 with TRBJ2-5; TRBD1 aligns across 9 bases. The clonotype was recovered from a man in his forties with acute or convalescent COVID-19. Specimen: peripheral blood. The CDR3 DNA follows: TGTGCCAGCATTTTTAGGACAGGGGAGAACCAAGAGACCCAGTACTTC. Residues: CASIFRTGENQETQYF.